These T cell receptor beta chains were read from a single sample in a study of cytomegalovirus exposure and HLA in healthy donors. Only in-frame clones appear in the TCRdb table, and some are missing; sequencing was by immunoSEQ multiplex PCR. The repertoire holds about 200,000 clones, with 80% to 90% as singletons. The sample comprised PBMCs. These receptors all come from a young woman in good health and CMV-seropositive. Each CDR3 is given with its conserved first and last residue. Fields, in order: V gene, clone size, J gene, D gene, CDR3 protein, CDR3 DNA. A D gene is named only where the DNA matches it firmly. Clone size is not always given. Where it is, it says once, few, many or a class for expanded clones.

v_gene: TRBV5-1
abundance: once
j_gene: TRBJ2-7
d_gene: .
CDR3aa: CASSLEGVVIYEQYF
CDR3nt: TGCGCCAGCAGCTTGGAGGGAGTAGTCATCTACGAGCAGTACTTC

v_gene: TRBV11-3
abundance: once
j_gene: TRBJ2-7
d_gene: TRBD1
CDR3aa: CASSSGTGLAEQYF
CDR3nt: TGTGCCAGCAGCTCCGGGACAGGGCTCGCCGAGCAGTACTTC

v_gene: TRBV7-9
abundance: .
j_gene: TRBJ2-1
d_gene: TRBD2
CDR3aa: CASSPSGSMYNEQFF
CDR3nt: TGTGCCAGCAGCCCTAGCGGGAGCATGTACAATGAGCAGTTCTTC

v_gene: TRBV18
abundance: .
j_gene: TRBJ2-7
d_gene: TRBD1
CDR3aa: CASSAGTGNVYEQYF
CDR3nt: TGTGCCAGCTCAGCCGGGACAGGGAATGTCTACGAGCAGTACTTC

v_gene: TRBV5-4
abundance: .
j_gene: TRBJ2-7
d_gene: TRBD2
CDR3aa: CASSGTSGLSYEQYF
CDR3nt: TGTGCCAGCAGCGGGACTAGCGGCCTTTCCTACGAGCAGTACTTC

v_gene: TRBV7-9
abundance: .
j_gene: TRBJ1-5
d_gene: .
CDR3aa: CASNQEVHQPQHF
CDR3nt: TGTGCCAGCAACCAGGAGGTCCATCAGCCCCAGCATTTT

v_gene: TRBV7-7
abundance: once
j_gene: TRBJ1-3
d_gene: TRBD1
CDR3aa: CASSRDRENTIYF
CDR3nt: TGTGCTAGCAGTCGGGACAGGGAAAACACCATATATTTT

v_gene: TRBV6-5
abundance: .
j_gene: TRBJ2-5
d_gene: TRBD2
CDR3aa: CASGRAGGAETQYF
CDR3nt: TGTGCCAGCGGACGCGCGGGGGGCGCAGAGACCCAGTACTTC

v_gene: TRBV6-5
abundance: .
j_gene: TRBJ2-7
d_gene: TRBD1
CDR3aa: CACGLGQGYEQYF
CDR3nt: TGTGCCTGTGGCCTCGGACAGGGCTACGAGCAGTACTTC

v_gene: TRBV30
abundance: few
j_gene: TRBJ2-7
d_gene: TRBD1
CDR3aa: CAWGGDREADEQYF
CDR3nt: TGTGCCTGGGGGGGGGACAGGGAGGCTGACGAGCAGTACTTC

v_gene: TRBV7-2
abundance: .
j_gene: TRBJ2-7
d_gene: TRBD1
CDR3aa: CASSSGTGSYEQYF
CDR3nt: TGTGCCAGCAGCTCCGGGACAGGCTCTTACGAGCAGTACTTC

v_gene: TRBV29-1
abundance: .
j_gene: TRBJ2-2
d_gene: .
CDR3aa: CSVGGTGTGELFF
CDR3nt: TGCAGCGTTGGGGGCACAGGCACCGGGGAGCTGTTTTTT

v_gene: TRBV29-1
abundance: once
j_gene: TRBJ2-7
d_gene: TRBD2
CDR3aa: CSVESSGGYEQYF
CDR3nt: TGCAGCGTCGAATCTAGCGGGGGCTACGAGCAGTACTTC

v_gene: TRBV28
abundance: .
j_gene: TRBJ2-1
d_gene: .
CDR3aa: CASSKHPGSGTYNEQFF
CDR3nt: TGTGCCAGCAGCAAGCACCCGGGGAGCGGAACCTACAATGAGCAGTTCTTC

v_gene: TRBV5-1
abundance: few
j_gene: TRBJ2-7
d_gene: .
CDR3aa: CASSLDRESSYEQYF
CDR3nt: TGCGCCAGCAGCTTGGACCGGGAGAGCTCCTACGAGCAGTACTTC

v_gene: TRBV6-1
abundance: .
j_gene: TRBJ2-7
d_gene: .
CDR3aa: CATARQSSSYEQYF
CDR3nt: TGTGCCACCGCCCGACAGAGCAGTTCCTACGAGCAGTACTTC

v_gene: TRBV27
abundance: .
j_gene: TRBJ1-2
d_gene: .
CDR3aa: CASSLSIGGGGDYGYTF
CDR3nt: TGTGCCAGCAGTTTATCGATCGGGGGAGGGGGAGACTATGGCTACACCTTC

v_gene: TRBV29-1
abundance: .
j_gene: TRBJ2-7
d_gene: TRBD2
CDR3aa: CSVEGTSDSYEQYF
CDR3nt: TGCAGCGTTGAAGGGACTAGCGACTCCTACGAGCAGTACTTC

v_gene: TRBV11-2
abundance: once
j_gene: TRBJ2-7
d_gene: .
CDR3aa: CASSLVSDSDYEQYF
CDR3nt: TGTGCCAGCAGCTTAGTTTCCGACTCCGATTACGAGCAGTACTTC

v_gene: TRBV6-6
abundance: .
j_gene: TRBJ2-2
d_gene: .
CDR3aa: CASSPAGTLNTGELFF
CDR3nt: TGTGCCAGCAGCCCAGCCGGGACTCTGAACACCGGGGAGCTGTTTTTT

v_gene: TRBV11-3
abundance: .
j_gene: TRBJ2-1
d_gene: TRBD2
CDR3aa: CASSIGLAGGRNEQFF
CDR3nt: TGTGCCAGCAGCATCGGACTAGCGGGAGGGAGGAATGAGCAGTTCTTC

v_gene: TRBV21-1
abundance: .
j_gene: TRBJ2-7
d_gene: .
CDR3aa: CASSKNETENPYEQYF
CDR3nt: TGTGCCAGCAGCAAAAACGAAACAGAAAACCCCTACGAGCAGTACTTC

v_gene: TRBV19
abundance: .
j_gene: TRBJ1-5
d_gene: TRBD1
CDR3aa: CASSTPGTADQPQHF
CDR3nt: TGTGCCAGTAGTACCCCCGGGACAGCCGATCAGCCCCAGCATTTT

v_gene: TRBV7-2
abundance: .
j_gene: TRBJ2-2
d_gene: .
CDR3aa: CASSLLPSRTGELFF
CDR3nt: TGTGCCAGCAGCTTACTCCCCTCGAGAACCGGGGAGCTGTTTTTT

v_gene: TRBV29-1
abundance: .
j_gene: TRBJ1-2
d_gene: .
CDR3aa: CSVSVGYTF
CDR3nt: TGCAGCGTTTCGGTCGGCTACACCTTC

v_gene: TRBV7-3
abundance: .
j_gene: TRBJ2-1
d_gene: .
CDR3aa: CASSLTSGFPYNEQFF
CDR3nt: TGTGCCAGCAGCTTAACGTCGGGGTTCCCCTACAATGAGCAGTTCTTC

v_gene: TRBV6-1
abundance: .
j_gene: TRBJ1-1
d_gene: .
CDR3aa: CASSATENTEAFF
CDR3nt: TGTGCCAGCAGTGCTACCGAGAACACTGAAGCTTTCTTT

v_gene: TRBV29-1
abundance: .
j_gene: TRBJ2-3
d_gene: TRBD2
CDR3aa: CSVEGSGRVDTQYF
CDR3nt: TGCAGCGTTGAAGGGAGCGGGAGGGTAGATACGCAGTATTTT

v_gene: TRBV29-1
abundance: .
j_gene: TRBJ2-3
d_gene: .
CDR3aa: CSVGLQGTDTQYF
CDR3nt: TGCAGCGTTGGATTGCAGGGGACAGATACGCAGTATTTT